The present TCR beta chain was sequenced within a study of shared clonotypes between healthy human individuals. Sequencing was performed with immunoSEQ multiplex PCR; in TCRdb, only in-frame clones are kept and a portion is missing. The sample holds some 1,100,000 clones, around 78% seen once. V lost 2 bases and J 5 bases, leaving 9 bases between the germline ends. Germline values: CDR1 ENHRY, CDR2 SYGVKD. CDR3 length: 13 amino acids. The sequencing sample was made of memory CD4+ T cells from PBMCs. Described subset: CD45RA-negative fraction. The rearrangement uses TRBV10-3 and TRBJ2-5; D gene ambiguous. This TCR was recovered from a man between 18 and 35 years old in good health. Some clones in this sample may be carry-over from other donors' samples. For the CDR3, the DNA is TGTGCCATCAGTGAGCCAGAGGTCGAGACCCAGTACTTC. It is translated as CAISEPEVETQYF.